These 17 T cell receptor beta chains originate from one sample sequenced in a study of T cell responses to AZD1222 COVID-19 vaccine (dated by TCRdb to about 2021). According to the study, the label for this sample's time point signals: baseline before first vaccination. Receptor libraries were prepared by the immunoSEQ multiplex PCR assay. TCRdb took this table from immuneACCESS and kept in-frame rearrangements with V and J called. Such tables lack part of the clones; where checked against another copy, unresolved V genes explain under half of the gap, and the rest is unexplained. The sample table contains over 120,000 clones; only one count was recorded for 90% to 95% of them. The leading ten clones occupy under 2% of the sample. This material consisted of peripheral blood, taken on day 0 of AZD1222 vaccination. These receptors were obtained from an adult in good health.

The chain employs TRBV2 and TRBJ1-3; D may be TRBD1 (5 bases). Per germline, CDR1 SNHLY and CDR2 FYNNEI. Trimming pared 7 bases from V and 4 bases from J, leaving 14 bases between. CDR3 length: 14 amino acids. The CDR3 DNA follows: TGTGCCAGCATACCAGGGCTGGCCGGAAACACCATATATTTT. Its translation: CASIPGLAGNTIYF.

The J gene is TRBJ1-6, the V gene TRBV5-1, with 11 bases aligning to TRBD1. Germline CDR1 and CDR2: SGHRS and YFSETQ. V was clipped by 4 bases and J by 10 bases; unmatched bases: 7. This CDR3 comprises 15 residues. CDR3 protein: CASSIRDRGNSPLHF. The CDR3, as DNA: TGCGCCAGCAGCATCCGGGACAGGGGGAACTCACCCCTCCACTTT.

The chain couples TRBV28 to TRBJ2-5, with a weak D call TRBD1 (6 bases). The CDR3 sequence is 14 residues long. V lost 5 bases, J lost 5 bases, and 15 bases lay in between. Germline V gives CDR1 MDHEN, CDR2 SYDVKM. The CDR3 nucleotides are TGTGCCAGCAGTGCGCAGGGGTCTGCGGAGACCCAGTACTTC. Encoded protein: CASSAQGSAETQYF.

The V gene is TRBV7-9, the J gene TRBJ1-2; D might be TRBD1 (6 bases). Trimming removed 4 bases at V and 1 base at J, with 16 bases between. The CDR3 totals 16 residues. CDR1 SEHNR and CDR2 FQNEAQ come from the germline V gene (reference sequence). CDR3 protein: CASSSSRGNSNYGYTF. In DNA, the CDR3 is TGTGCCAGCAGCTCATCCAGGGGAAACAGTAACTATGGCTACACCTTC. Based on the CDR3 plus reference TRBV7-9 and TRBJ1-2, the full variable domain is DTGVSQNPRHKITKRGQNVTFRCDPISEHNRLYWYRQTLGQGPEFLTYFQNEAQLEKSRLLSDRFSAERPKGSFSTLEIQRTEQGDSAMYLCASSSSRGNSNYGYTFGSGTRLTVV.

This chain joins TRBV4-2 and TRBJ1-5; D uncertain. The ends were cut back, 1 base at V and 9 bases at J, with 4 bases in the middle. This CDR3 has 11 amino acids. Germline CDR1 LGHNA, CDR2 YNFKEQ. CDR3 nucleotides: TGTGCCAGCAGCCAAGGGGGGCCCCAGCATTTT. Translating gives CASSQGGPQHF.

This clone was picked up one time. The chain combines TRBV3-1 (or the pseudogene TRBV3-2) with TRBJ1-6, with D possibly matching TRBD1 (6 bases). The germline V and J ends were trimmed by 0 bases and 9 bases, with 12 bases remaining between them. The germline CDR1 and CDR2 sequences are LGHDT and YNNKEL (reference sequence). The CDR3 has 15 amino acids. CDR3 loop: CASSQDGRGISPLHF. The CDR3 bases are TGTGCCAGCAGCCAAGATGGCAGGGGAATTTCACCCCTCCACTTT.

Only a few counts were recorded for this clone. The CDR3: CASSLYLAGGNEQFF. For the CDR3, the DNA is TGTGCCAGCAGCTTATATCTAGCGGGGGGCAATGAGCAGTTCTTC. This sequence joins TRBV7-9 and TRBJ2-1, with 11 bases matching TRBD2. The V gene's germline CDR1 is SEHNR and CDR2 FQNEAQ (reference sequence). Trimming at V came to 2 bases and at J to 6 bases, leaving 3 bases not matched to a gene. CDR3 size: 15 residues.

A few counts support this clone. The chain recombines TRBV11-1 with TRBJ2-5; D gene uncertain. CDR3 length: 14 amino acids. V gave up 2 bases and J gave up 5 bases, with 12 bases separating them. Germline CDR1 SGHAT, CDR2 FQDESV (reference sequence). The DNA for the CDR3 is TGTGCCAGCAGCTTATTGACTGTCGGTGAGACCCAGTACTTC. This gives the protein CASSLLTVGETQYF.

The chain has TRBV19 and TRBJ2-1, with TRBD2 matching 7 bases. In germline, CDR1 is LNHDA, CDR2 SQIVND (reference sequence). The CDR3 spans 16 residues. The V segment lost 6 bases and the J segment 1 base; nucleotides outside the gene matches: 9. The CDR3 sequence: CASRSSLAASYNEQFF. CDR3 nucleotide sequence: TGTGCCAGTAGATCTTCCCTAGCGGCTTCCTACAATGAGCAGTTCTTC.

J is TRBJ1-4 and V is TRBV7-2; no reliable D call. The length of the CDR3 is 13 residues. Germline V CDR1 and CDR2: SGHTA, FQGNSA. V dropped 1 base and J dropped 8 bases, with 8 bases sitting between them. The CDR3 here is CASSLGTKEKLFF. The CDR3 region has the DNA TGTGCCAGCAGCTTAGGGACCAAAGAAAAACTGTTTTTT.

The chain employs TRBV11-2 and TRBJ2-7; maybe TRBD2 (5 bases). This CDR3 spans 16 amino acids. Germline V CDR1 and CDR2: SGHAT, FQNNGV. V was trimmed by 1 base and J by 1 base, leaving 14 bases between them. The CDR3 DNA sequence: TGTGCCAGCAGCTTAGTCGGGGTCCTGAGTTCCTACGAGCAGTACTTC. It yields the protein CASSLVGVLSSYEQYF.

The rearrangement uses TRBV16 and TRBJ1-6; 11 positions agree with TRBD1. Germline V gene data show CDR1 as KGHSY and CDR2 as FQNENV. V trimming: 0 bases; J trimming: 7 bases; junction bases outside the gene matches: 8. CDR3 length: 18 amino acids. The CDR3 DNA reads TGTGCCAGCAGCCAATCCGGGACAGGGGGAACATTGAATTCACCCCTCCACTTT. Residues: CASSQSGTGGTLNSPLHF.

The chain's CDR3 is CASSLMTGAGNTIYF. DNA for the CDR3: TGCGCCAGCAGCTTGATGACAGGGGCTGGAAACACCATATATTTT. The V call is TRBV5-1, the J call TRBJ1-3; 8 nucleotides match TRBD1. Germline CDR1 reads SGHRS; CDR2 reads YFSETQ. This CDR3 spans 15 amino acids. V was pared by 1 base and J by 2 bases, with 2 bases of the junction left unmatched.

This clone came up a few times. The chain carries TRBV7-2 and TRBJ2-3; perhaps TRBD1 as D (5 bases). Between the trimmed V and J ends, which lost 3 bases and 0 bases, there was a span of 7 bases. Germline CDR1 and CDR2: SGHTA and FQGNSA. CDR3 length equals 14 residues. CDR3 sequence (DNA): TGTGCCAGCAGCTTGGACATAAGCACAGATACGCAGTATTTT. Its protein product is CASSLDISTDTQYF. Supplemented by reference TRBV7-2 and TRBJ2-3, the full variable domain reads GAGVSQSPSNKVTEKGKDVELRCDPISGHTALYWYRQSLGQGLEFLIYFQGNSAPDKSGLPSDRFSAERTGGSVSTLTIQRTQQEDSAVYLCASSLDISTDTQYFGPGTRLTVL.

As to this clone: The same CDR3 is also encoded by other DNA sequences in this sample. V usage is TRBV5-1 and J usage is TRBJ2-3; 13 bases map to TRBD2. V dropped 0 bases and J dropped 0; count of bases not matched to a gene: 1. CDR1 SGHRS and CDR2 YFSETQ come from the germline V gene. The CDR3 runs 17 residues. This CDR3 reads CASSLGLAGGSTDTQYF. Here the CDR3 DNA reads TGCGCCAGCAGCTTGGGACTAGCGGGGGGTAGCACAGATACGCAGTATTTT. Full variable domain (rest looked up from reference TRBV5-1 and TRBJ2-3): KAGVTQTPRYLIKTRGQQVTLSCSPISGHRSVSWYQQTPGQGLQFLFEYFSETQRNKGNFPGRFSGRQFSNSRSEMNVSTLELGDSALYLCASSLGLAGGSTDTQYFGPGTRLTVL.

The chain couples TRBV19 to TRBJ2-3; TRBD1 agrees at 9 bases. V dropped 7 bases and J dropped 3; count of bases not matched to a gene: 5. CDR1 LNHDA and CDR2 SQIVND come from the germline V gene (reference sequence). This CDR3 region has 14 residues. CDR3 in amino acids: CASTTGGATDTQYF. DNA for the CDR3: TGTGCCAGTACTACAGGGGGCGCAACAGATACGCAGTATTTT.

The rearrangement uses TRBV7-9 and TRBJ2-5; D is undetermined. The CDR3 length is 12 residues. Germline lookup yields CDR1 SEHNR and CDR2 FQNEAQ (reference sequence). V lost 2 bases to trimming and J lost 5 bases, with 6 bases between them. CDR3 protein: CASSLRRETQYF. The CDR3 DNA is TGTGCCAGCAGCTTACGGCGGGAGACCCAGTACTTC.